The source of this TCR beta chain is a study of human T cells and chemical hapten exposure. Study overall: The cohort included alopecia areata under or over 50% scalp, totalis and universalis. Small differences in pooled library volume mainly drove the variation in TCR yields per sample.

TCRdb re-called the RACE reads through MiXCR, storing one row per CDR3 protein. The sample holds about 120,000 distinct CDR3 sequences; about 12% are singletons and the top ten take 1.4%. Stated time point: patch test 1, 2 weeks after DPC sensitization. Treatment defined: therapeutic diphenylcyclopropenone sensitization with weekly scalp DPC. Prior to each patch test being applied, blood was drawn. Each donor was an alopecia patient between 18 and 70 years of age who qualified for DPC. J gave up 7 bases and V 6 bases, and 7 bases lay outside the gene matches. Germline loops: CDR1 SNHLY, CDR2 FYNNEI. This CDR3 is built from 14 residues.

The genes are TRBV2 and TRBJ1-5; 9 bases align to TRBD1. Sequenced material: whole blood, taken in connection with sensitization to the hapten diphenylcyclopropenone (DPC). The source is a woman in her forties or fifties with alopecia areata. Some clones in this sample may be carry-over from other donors' samples. CDR3 DNA: TGTGCCAGCAGCGAGGACAGGGGTGAGCAGCCCCAGCATTTT. Its protein is CASSEDRGEQPQHF.